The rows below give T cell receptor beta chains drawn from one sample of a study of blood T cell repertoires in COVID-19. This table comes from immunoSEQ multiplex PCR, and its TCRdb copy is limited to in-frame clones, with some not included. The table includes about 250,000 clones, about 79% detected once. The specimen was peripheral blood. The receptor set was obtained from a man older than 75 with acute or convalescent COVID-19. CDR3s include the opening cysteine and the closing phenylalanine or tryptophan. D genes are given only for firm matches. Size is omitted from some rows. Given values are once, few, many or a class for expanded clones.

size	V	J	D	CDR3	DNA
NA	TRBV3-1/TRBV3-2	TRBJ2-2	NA	CASSQDERWTATTGELFF	TGTGCCAGCAGCCAAGATGAAAGGTGGACAGCGACTACCGGGGAGCTGTTTTTT
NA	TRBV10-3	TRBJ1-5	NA	CAISQWRDVPQPQHF	TGTGCCATCAGCCAGTGGAGGGACGTTCCTCAGCCCCAGCATTTT
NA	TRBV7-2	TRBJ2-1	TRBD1	CASSWDRGRVQFF	TGTGCCAGCAGCTGGGACAGGGGGCGGGTGCAGTTCTTC
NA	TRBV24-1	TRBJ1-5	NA	CATSPGHDGNQPQHF	TGTGCCACCAGTCCGGGACATGACGGCAATCAGCCCCAGCATTTT
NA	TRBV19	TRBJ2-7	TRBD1	CASSIDSRRQGLVTYEQYF	TGTGCCAGTAGTATAGATTCGAGGAGACAGGGTCTCGTTACCTACGAGCAGTACTTC
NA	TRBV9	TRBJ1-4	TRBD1	CASSVGTGDEKLFF	TGTGCCAGCAGCGTAGGGACAGGGGATGAAAAACTGTTTTTT
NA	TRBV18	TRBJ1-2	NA	CASSSTRGASSDGYTF	TGTGCCAGCTCTTCAACGCGGGGGGCCTCGAGTGATGGCTACACCTTC
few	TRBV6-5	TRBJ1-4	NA	CASSTKGWGNEKLFF	TGTGCCAGCTCGACGAAGGGGTGGGGAAATGAAAAACTGTTTTTT
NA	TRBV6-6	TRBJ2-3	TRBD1	CASTPQGFTDTQYF	TGTGCCAGCACCCCACAGGGGTTCACAGATACGCAGTATTTT
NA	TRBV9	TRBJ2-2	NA	CASSPRVRENTGELFF	TGTGCCAGCAGCCCCCGGGTACGGGAGAACACCGGGGAGCTGTTTTTT
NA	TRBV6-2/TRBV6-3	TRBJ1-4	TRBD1	CASSSRTGAGEKLFF	TGTGCCAGCAGTTCCCGAACAGGGGCTGGAGAAAAACTGTTTTTT
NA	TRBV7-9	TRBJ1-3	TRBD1	CASSVGTGVGNTIYF	TGTGCCAGCAGCGTCGGGACAGGGGTCGGAAACACCATATATTTT
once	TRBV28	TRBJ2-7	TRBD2	CASSPRGGRTYEQYF	TGTGCCAGCAGTCCCCGGGGGGGGCGTACCTACGAGCAGTACTTC
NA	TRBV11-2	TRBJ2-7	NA	CASSRDLRVSYEQYF	TGTGCCAGCAGCCGTGATCTTCGGGTCTCCTACGAGCAGTACTTC